What follows are 8 T cell receptor beta chains derived from one specimen sequenced in a study of blood T cell repertoires in COVID-19. This table comes from immunoSEQ multiplex PCR, and its TCRdb copy is limited to in-frame clones, with some not included. The sample lists 60,000 or so clones, roughly four fifths occurring once. Material for sequencing was peripheral blood. The origin of the receptors is a woman aged 50 to 65 with active or convalescent COVID-19.

The chain carries TRBV19 and TRBJ1-3; weak D call: TRBD1 (6 bases). Trimming cost V 3 bases and J 2 bases, with 8 bases left between them. CDR1 and CDR2 from the germline V gene are LNHDA and SQIVND (reference sequence). The CDR3 is 14 amino acids. The CDR3 DNA reads as TGTGCCAGTAGTATTAGGACAGCTGGAAACACCATATATTTT. It encodes CASSIRTAGNTIYF.

The table lists this clone with a count of one. J is TRBJ1-6 and V is TRBV7-9; D is unclear. The CDR3 runs to 16 residues. Trimming left V 5 bases short and J 5 bases short, with 16 bases between. CDR1 and CDR2 from the germline V gene are SEHNR and FQNEAQ (reference sequence). CDR3 nucleotides: TGTGCCAGCAGCCCAGGCGTCCAGCCTAATAATTCACCCCTCCACTTT. It codes for CASSPGVQPNNSPLHF.

The V and J genes are TRBV2 and TRBJ2-1, with D perhaps TRBD1 (5 bases). The CDR3 consists of 15 residues. V lost 2 bases and J lost 5, with 13 bases in between. The V gene's germline CDR1 is SNHLY and CDR2 FYNNEI. In DNA form, the CDR3 reads TGTGCCAGCAGTGAACAGGTCCCCAGGGACAATGAGCAGTTCTTC. It specifies CASSEQVPRDNEQFF.

This clone showed up just once. The V and J genes are TRBV12-3 or TRBV12-4 and TRBJ1-2; no definite D call. The ends were cut back, 5 bases at V and 4 bases at J, with 8 bases in the middle. This CDR3 comprises 12 residues. The CDR3 spells CASSREGYGYTF. CDR3 nucleotide sequence: TGTGCCAGCAGTCGAGAGGGCTATGGCTACACCTTC.

This clone was seen only a few times. J is TRBJ2-7 and V is TRBV19; D perhaps matches TRBD1 (6 bases). The CDR3 has 14 amino acids. Germline loops: CDR1 LNHDA, CDR2 SQIVND (reference sequence). V lost 5 bases, J lost 3 bases, and 14 bases lay in between. The CDR3 sequence: CASSPTGLHYEQYF. The CDR3 coding sequence is TGTGCCAGTAGTCCGACAGGCCTCCACTACGAGCAGTACTTC.

The rearrangement links TRBV6-2 or TRBV6-3 to TRBJ2-7, with 16 bases fitting TRBD2. In germline, CDR1 is MNHEY, CDR2 SVGEGT. The CDR3 spans 16 residues. Unmatched junction bases numbered 8, after V lost 7 bases and J lost 5 bases. In DNA form, the CDR3 reads TGTGCCAGCATCCCGGGACTAGCGGGAGGGCCCCACGAGCAGTACTTC. Translated: CASIPGLAGGPHEQYF.

The chain recombines TRBV7-2 with TRBJ2-3; 8 bases agree with TRBD1. J was trimmed by 7 bases and V by 1 base; bases with no gene match: 4. This CDR3 spans 14 amino acids. Germline V lookup: CDR1 SGHTA, CDR2 FQGNSA. CDR3 nucleotides: TGTGCCAGCAGCTTAGAACAGGGGGTAAATACGCAGTATTTT. Translated, it gives CASSLEQGVNTQYF.

The rearrangement uses TRBV29-1 and TRBJ1-3, with 7 positions matching TRBD1. This CDR3 has 14 amino acids. Germline CDR1 and CDR2: SQVTM and ANQGSEA. The V segment lost 3 bases and the J segment 0 bases; nucleotides outside the gene matches: 2. This CDR3 is CSVDGQVSGNTIYF. The CDR3 bases are TGCAGCGTTGATGGACAGGTCTCTGGAAACACCATATATTTT.